The 29 T cell receptor beta chains below were found in one sample sequenced in a study of T-cell reconstitution after alpha-beta-depleted transplantation in children. Preparation of the TCRbeta library involved a method that used unique molecular identifiers. A single record per CDR3 protein comes from TCRdb applying MiXCR to the PCR reads. The sample has approximately 640,000 distinct CDR3 sequences; roughly 17% are singletons. Sequencing used PBMCs from the stem cell graft donor, obtained from the stem cell graft. The source is a human donor who donated a stem cell graft to a child with acute myeloid leukemia.

This clonotype occurred many times. The chain is built from TRBV27 and TRBJ1-5; D gene uncertain. Looked up from germline, CDR1 is MNHEY and CDR2 is SMNVEV (reference sequence). V lost 2 bases and J lost 6, with 8 bases in between. The CDR3 length is 13 residues. The CDR3 is CASSLGWGQPQHF. The CDR3 DNA reads as TGTGCCAGCAGTTTAGGGTGGGGTCAGCCCCAGCATTTT.

This clonotype was counted only a few times. The chain employs TRBV7-9 and TRBJ1-2; no firm D call. V was trimmed by 1 base and J by 8 bases, leaving 17 bases between them. Germline V gene sequence: CDR1 SEHNR, CDR2 FQNEAQ (reference sequence). The CDR3 length is 15 residues. The CDR3, as DNA: TGTGCCAGCAGCTTAGTGGGCGACAAGGTTTACGGCTACACCTTC. It yields the protein CASSLVGDKVYGYTF.

The V and J genes are TRBV10-2 and TRBJ2-1; D is possibly TRBD2 (5 bases). The CDR3 runs 15 residues. The ends were cut back, 4 bases at V and 9 bases at J, with 19 bases in the middle. Germline assignment: CDR1 WSHSY and CDR2 SAAADI. CDR3 in DNA: TGCGCCAGCAGTGTCCCCGGGGAAGGACTGGTTGAGCAGTTCTTC. It translates to CASSVPGEGLVEQFF.

In its sample, this clonotype was seen many times. The rearrangement joins TRBV25-1 to TRBJ1-1; TRBD1 aligns across 7 bases. The V segment lost 7 bases and the J segment 5 bases; nucleotides outside the gene matches: 10. The CDR3 length is 14 residues. Germline CDR1 is MGHDK and CDR2 is SYGVNS. CDR3 residues: CASTYPGTVTEAFF. CDR3 DNA: TGTGCCAGCACCTACCCGGGGACAGTGACTGAAGCTTTCTTT.

The chain combines TRBV3-1 with TRBJ2-7; D possibly uses TRBD1 or TRBD2 (5 bases each). The germline V and J ends were trimmed by 4 bases and 0 bases, with 16 bases remaining between them. Germline CDR1 is LGHDT and CDR2 is YNNKEL (reference sequence). The CDR3 has 16 amino acids. CDR3 coding DNA: TGTGCCAGCAGCCCACCCCGGGACGGACTCTCCTACGAGCAGTACTTC. It yields the protein CASSPPRDGLSYEQYF.

The genes are TRBV7-3 and TRBJ2-1, with 10 bases fitting TRBD2. Germline trimming cut 2 bases from V and 9 bases from J; bases unmatched to any gene: 7. This CDR3 region has 15 residues. Per germline, CDR1 SGHTA and CDR2 FQGTGA. The CDR3 sequence is CASSLAGTSVTEQFF. CDR3 nucleotide sequence: TGTGCCAGCAGCTTAGCGGGGACTAGCGTCACTGAGCAGTTCTTC. Combining the CDR3 with reference TRBV7-3 and TRBJ2-1 gives the whole variable domain GAGVSQTPSNKVTEKGKYVELRCDPISGHTALYWYRQSLGQGPEFLIYFQGTGAADDSGLPNDRFFAVRPEGSVSTLKIQRTERGDSAVYLCASSLAGTSVTEQFFGPGTRLTVL.

This clonotype was found many times. The rearrangement uses TRBV12-3 or TRBV12-4 and TRBJ2-7; tentatively, D is TRBD1 (6 bases). V was pared by 2 bases and J by 3 bases, with 11 bases between. The CDR3 runs to 14 residues. CDR3 amino acids: CASSLSQGHYEQYF. As DNA, the CDR3 is TGTGCCAGCAGTTTATCGCAGGGACACTACGAGCAGTACTTC.

This clonotype was seen many times. The chain links TRBV20-1 to TRBJ2-7; 10 positions match TRBD1. The CDR3 is 14 residues long. Germline assignment: CDR1 DFQATT and CDR2 SNEGSKA (reference sequence). J was trimmed by 5 bases and V by 5 bases; bases with no gene match: 9. The DNA of the CDR3 is TGCAGTGCTTATCCCGGGACAGGGGAGAACGAGCAGTACTTC. Translating gives CSAYPGTGENEQYF.

This clonotype has ten or more counts. The chain combines TRBV4-1 with TRBJ2-1, with D hard to call. V was pared by 1 base and J by 12 bases, with 19 bases between. The CDR3 spans 15 residues. The germline CDR1 and CDR2 sequences are MGHRA and YSYEKL. As DNA, the CDR3 is TGCGCCAGCAGCCAAGTCCTACCGTCTCCAGTAGGGCAGTTCTTC. Translated, it gives CASSQVLPSPVGQFF.

The table lists this clonotype with many counts. The rearrangement uses TRBV29-1 and TRBJ2-1; 11 bases line up with TRBD2. Germline loops: CDR1 SQVTM, CDR2 ANQGSEA. J gave up 4 bases and V 4 bases, and 15 bases lay outside the gene matches. CDR3 length: 18 residues. The CDR3 DNA reads as TGCAGCGTTGTGTCTAGCGGGGGGACATCCCTACCGTACAATGAGCAGTTCTTC. Translating it yields CSVVSSGGTSLPYNEQFF.

This clonotype has a count of ten or more. V and J are TRBV30 and TRBJ2-1; D is undetermined. The ends were cut back, 0 bases at V and 6 bases at J, with 6 bases in the middle. Germline assignment: CDR1 GTSNPN and CDR2 SVGIG (reference sequence). CDR3 length: 12 residues. CDR3 sequence (DNA): TGTGCCTGGAGTGTGAACTTCAATGAGCAGTTCTTC. Residues: CAWSVNFNEQFF. The full variable domain, completed using reference TRBV30 and TRBJ2-1, is SQTIHQWPATLVQPVGSPLSLECTVEGTSNPNLYWYRQAAGRGLQLLFYSVGIGQISSEVPQNLSASRPQDRQFILSSKKLLLSDSGFYLCAWSVNFNEQFFGPGTRLTVL.

This clonotype was counted many times. The rearrangement links TRBV25-1 to TRBJ2-3; D might be TRBD2 (5 bases). The CDR3 extends over 14 amino acids. The germline V gene encodes CDR1 MGHDK and CDR2 SYGVNS. V dropped 3 bases and J dropped 6 bases, with 13 bases sitting between them. CDR3 region: CASSEGSGDDTQYF. Here the CDR3 DNA reads TGTGCCAGCAGTGAGGGATCCGGGGATGATACGCAGTATTTT.

At least ten counts were recorded for this clonotype. The V gene is TRBV20-1, the J gene TRBJ2-3; D tentatively reads TRBD1 or TRBD2 (6 bases each). The V gene lost 6 bases and the J gene lost 4 bases, with 23 bases spanning the gap. Per the germline V gene, CDR1 is DFQATT and CDR2 is SNEGSKA (reference sequence). The CDR3 length is 16 residues. In DNA, the CDR3 is TGCAGTGCCACCGGAGGGGACACCTCGAGGCCAGATACGCAGTATTTT. It yields the protein CSATGGDTSRPDTQYF.

This clonotype was detected many times. This chain uses TRBV20-1 with TRBJ1-5, with 7 bases identical to TRBD1. This CDR3 has 17 amino acids. Germline assignment: CDR1 DFQATT and CDR2 SNEGSKA (reference sequence). V lost 0 bases, J lost 0 bases, and 8 bases stayed unmatched. The CDR3 region is CSARDPDRIYSNQPQHF. For the CDR3, the DNA is TGCAGTGCTAGAGATCCGGACAGGATTTATAGCAATCAGCCCCAGCATTTT.

There are many counts of this clonotype. The J gene is TRBJ1-2, the V gene TRBV6-5; a possible D gene is TRBD1 (5 bases). V was pared by 4 bases and J by 2 bases, with 11 bases between. The CDR3 is 14 amino acids. Looked up from germline, CDR1 is MNHEY and CDR2 is SVGAGI. The CDR3 spells CASSSGAKNYGYTF. Written as DNA, the CDR3 is TGTGCCAGCAGTTCCGGGGCGAAAAACTATGGCTACACCTTC.

The chain links TRBV20-1 to TRBJ2-7; D is unclear. The germline V gene has CDR1 DFQATT and CDR2 SNEGSKA (reference sequence). This CDR3 contains 12 residues. V was cut by 0 bases and J by 3 bases, with 6 bases left in between. CDR3 bases: TGCAGTGCTAGAGATATGGACTACGAGCAGTACTTC. This sequence encodes CSARDMDYEQYF.

Many counts were recorded for this clonotype. The chain uses TRBV20-1 and TRBJ1-5; no clear D gene. V lost 6 bases and J 7 bases, leaving 13 bases between the germline ends. Germline V gives CDR1 DFQATT, CDR2 SNEGSKA (reference sequence). This CDR3 is built from 12 residues. In DNA, the CDR3 is TGCAGTGCCTCGCTAAACCGGCAGCCCCAGCATTTT. It specifies CSASLNRQPQHF.

The sample holds many counts of this clonotype. V is TRBV20-1 and J is TRBJ1-1; D unclear. Trimming took 1 base from V and 5 from J, leaving 8 bases between them. The CDR3 consists of 12 residues. Germline-derived CDR1 and CDR2 are DFQATT and SNEGSKA (reference sequence). The CDR3 reads CSARGSSTEAFF. CDR3 sequence (DNA): TGCAGTGCTAGAGGGTCTAGTACTGAAGCTTTCTTT.

As for this clonotype: This could be a read error, since a much larger clone is one nucleotide away. V is TRBV7-2 and J is TRBJ2-5; TRBD2 matches 7 bases. Germline V CDR1 and CDR2: SGHTA, FQGNSA. The CDR3 length is 15 residues. The CDR3 DNA follows: TGTGACAGCAGCACAGCGGTGGGAGGGCTGGAGACCCAGTACTTC. This encodes CDSSTAVGGLETQYF.

The table lists this clonotype with a few counts. The gene calls are TRBV10-2 and TRBJ2-1, with 10 bases matching TRBD1. CDR1 is WSHSY, CDR2 SAAADI, per germline. With V trimmed by 8 bases and J by 7 bases, 2 bases remained unmatched. The CDR3 runs to 12 residues. The CDR3 sequence: CASLGQGNEQFF. The DNA for the CDR3 is TGCGCCAGCCTGGGACAGGGGAATGAGCAGTTCTTC.

Many counts were recorded for this clonotype. The chain links TRBV20-1 to TRBJ2-5; 15 nucleotides line up with TRBD2. Germline values: CDR1 DFQATT, CDR2 SNEGSKA (reference sequence). The CDR3 runs to 17 residues. Unmatched junction bases numbered 2, after V lost 0 bases and J lost 0 bases. The CDR3 DNA reads TGCAGTGCTAGAGATGGACTAGCGGGGGGGTACCAAGAGACCCAGTACTTC. Translating it yields CSARDGLAGGYQETQYF.

The rearrangement joins TRBV6-5 to TRBJ2-1; maybe TRBD1 (6 bases). The V gene lost 1 base and the J gene lost 0 bases, with 16 bases spanning the gap. CDR1 and CDR2 (germline): MNHEY, SVGAGI. The CDR3 is 18 residues long. The CDR3 region has the DNA TGTGCCAGCAGTTACTGGGGGCTCTTACAGATCTCCTACAATGAGCAGTTCTTC. Translating it yields CASSYWGLLQISYNEQFF.

This clonotype was counted at least ten times. The J gene is TRBJ2-7, the V gene TRBV20-1, with TRBD1 identical over 7 bases. The CDR3 totals 15 residues. The V gene's germline CDR1 is DFQATT and CDR2 SNEGSKA (reference sequence). The V and J ends lost 0 bases and 1 base, in that order; junction bases with no gene match: 6. CDR3 loop: CSARDRGTVSYEQYF. The CDR3 DNA sequence: TGCAGTGCTAGAGACAGAGGGACAGTTTCCTACGAGCAGTACTTC.

The table lists this clonotype with many counts. V is TRBV20-1 and J is TRBJ2-3; D gene uncertain. The germline V gene encodes CDR1 DFQATT and CDR2 SNEGSKA (reference sequence). The CDR3 contains 12 residues. V was cut by 7 bases and J by 2 bases, with 10 bases left in between. For the CDR3, the DNA is TGCAGTGTCCCCACCTACACAGATACGCAGTATTTT. This encodes CSVPTYTDTQYF.

At least ten counts were recorded for this clonotype. The rearrangement joins TRBV4-3 to TRBJ2-7, with TRBD2 as a possible D gene (6 bases). The CDR3 runs 17 residues. V lost 0 bases to trimming and J lost 3 bases, with 18 bases between them. Germline V gives CDR1 LGHNA, CDR2 YSLEER. The CDR3, as DNA: TGCGCCAGCAGCCAAGATTCGGGGGACCCTCCCCTCTACGAGCAGTACTTC. Translated, it gives CASSQDSGDPPLYEQYF.

This clonotype was observed many times. The V call is TRBV20-1, the J call TRBJ1-4; TRBD1 might be the D (6 bases). The CDR3 spans 15 residues. The germline gives CDR1 DFQATT, CDR2 SNEGSKA (reference sequence). The germline V and J ends were trimmed by 0 bases and 8 bases, with 16 bases remaining between them. The CDR3 region is CSARDPRGGSEKLFF. The CDR3 nucleotides read TGCAGTGCTAGAGACCCCAGAGGGGGGTCCGAAAAACTGTTTTTT.

This clonotype was seen many times. J is TRBJ2-5 and V is TRBV20-1; D tentatively fits TRBD1 or TRBD2 (5 bases each). CDR1 is DFQATT, CDR2 SNEGSKA, per germline (reference sequence). The CDR3 extends over 14 amino acids. Trimming removed 1 base from V and 4 bases from J, with 13 bases in between. The CDR3 region has the DNA TGCAGTGCTAGAGTGGGGGAGTTAGGAGAGACCCAGTACTTC. It translates to CSARVGELGETQYF.

This clonotype was seen many times. This rearrangement joins TRBV20-1 to TRBJ2-7, with D maybe TRBD2 (6 bases). Germline assignment: CDR1 DFQATT and CDR2 SNEGSKA (reference sequence). The V gene lost 5 bases and the J gene lost 6 bases, with 20 bases spanning the gap. This CDR3 region has 14 residues. For the CDR3, the DNA is TGCAGTGCTTACCAAACGGGGGTGAATGGCGAGCAGTACTTC. It is translated as CSAYQTGVNGEQYF.

This clonotype was seen more than once but under ten times. The V gene is TRBV5-5, the J gene TRBJ2-3, with D perhaps matching TRBD2 (5 bases). Trimming removed 2 bases from V and 2 bases from J, with 12 bases in between. The length of the CDR3 is 15 residues. Germline CDR1 reads SGHKS; CDR2 reads YYEKEE (reference sequence). The CDR3 DNA is TGTGCCAGCAGCTTTCACGGGGTGGACACAGATACGCAGTATTTT. Translation: CASSFHGVDTDTQYF.